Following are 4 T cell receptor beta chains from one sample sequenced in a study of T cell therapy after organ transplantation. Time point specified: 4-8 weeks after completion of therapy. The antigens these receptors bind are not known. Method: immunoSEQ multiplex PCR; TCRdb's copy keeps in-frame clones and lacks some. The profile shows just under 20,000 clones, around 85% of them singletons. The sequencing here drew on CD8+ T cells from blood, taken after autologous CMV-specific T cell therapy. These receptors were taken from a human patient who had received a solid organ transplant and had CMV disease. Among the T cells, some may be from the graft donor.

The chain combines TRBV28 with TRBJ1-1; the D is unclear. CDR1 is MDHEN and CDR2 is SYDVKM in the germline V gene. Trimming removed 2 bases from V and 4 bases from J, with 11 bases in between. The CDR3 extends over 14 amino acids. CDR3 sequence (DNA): TGTGCCAGCAGTTTAACGGGCAGGAGCACTGAAGCTTTCTTT. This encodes CASSLTGRSTEAFF.

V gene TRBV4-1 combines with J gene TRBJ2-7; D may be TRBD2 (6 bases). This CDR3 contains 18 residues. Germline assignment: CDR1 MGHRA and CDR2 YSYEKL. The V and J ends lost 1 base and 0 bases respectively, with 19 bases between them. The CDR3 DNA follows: TGCGCCAGCAGCCAAGCCCGGTTCCTAGACGGGAGCTCCTACGAGCAGTACTTC. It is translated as CASSQARFLDGSSYEQYF.

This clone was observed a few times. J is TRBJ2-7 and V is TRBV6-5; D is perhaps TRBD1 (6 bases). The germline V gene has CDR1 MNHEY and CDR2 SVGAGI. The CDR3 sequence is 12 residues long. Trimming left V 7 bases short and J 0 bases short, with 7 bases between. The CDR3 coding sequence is TGTGCCAGCAAGGACAGCTCCTACGAGCAGTACTTC. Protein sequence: CASKDSSYEQYF.

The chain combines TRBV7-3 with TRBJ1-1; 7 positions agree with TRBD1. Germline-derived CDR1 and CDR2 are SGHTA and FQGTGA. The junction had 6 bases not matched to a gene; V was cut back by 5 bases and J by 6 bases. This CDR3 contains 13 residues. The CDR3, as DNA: TGTGCCAGCAGCCTAGGGGGCTTCGCTGAAGCTTTCTTT. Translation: CASSLGGFAEAFF.